The 7 T cell receptor beta chains below were found in one sample sequenced in a study of response to subunit inactivated influenza vaccine. Each CDR3 protein gets one entry after TCRdb re-called the RT-PCR reads with MiXCR. The table lists a few hundred thousand distinct CDR3 sequences, less than 25% of them singletons. Sequencing was performed on PBMCs from blood, taken approximately 20 months after vaccination. The receptors come from a man aged 45 to 75 who received an inactivated influenza vaccine.

There are a few counts of this clonotype. This chain uses TRBV5-1 with TRBJ2-7; D gene unclear. The germline V and J ends were trimmed by 0 bases and 3 bases, with 10 bases remaining between them. Germline V CDR1 and CDR2: SGHRS, YFSETQ. The CDR3 has 14 amino acids. CDR3 loop: CASSLGSLSYEQYF. The CDR3 coding sequence is TGCGCCAGCAGCTTGGGGAGTCTCAGCTACGAGCAGTACTTC.

This clonotype was seen only a few times. The V gene is TRBV6-2 or TRBV6-3, the J gene TRBJ1-2; D gene unclear. V was trimmed by 7 bases and J by 4 bases, leaving 10 bases between them. Germline V gives CDR1 MNHEY, CDR2 SVGEGT. There are 12 residues in the CDR3. For the CDR3, the DNA is TGTGCCAGCAATCGGGTATCCTATGGCTACACCTTC. This codes for CASNRVSYGYTF.

This clonotype has a handful of counts. The rearrangement joins TRBV20-1 to TRBJ2-3; 15 nucleotides agree with TRBD2. Germline CDR1 reads DFQATT; CDR2 reads SNEGSKA (reference sequence). This CDR3 is built from 17 residues. Losses at the gene ends were 0 bases for V and 5 bases for J; bases not matched to a gene: 6. CDR3 coding DNA: TGCAGTGCTAGAGATCCCGGGACTAGCGGGAGGCTAGATACGCAGTATTTT. It encodes CSARDPGTSGRLDTQYF.

This clonotype was detected only a few times. The chain combines TRBV30 with TRBJ1-2; 7 bases match TRBD1. Losses at the gene ends were 4 bases for V and 7 bases for J; bases not matched to a gene: 12. Germline V gene sequence: CDR1 GTSNPN, CDR2 SVGIG (reference sequence). This CDR3 has 14 amino acids. This CDR3 is CAWIPQGGRSGYTF. The CDR3 coding sequence is TGTGCCTGGATCCCGCAGGGGGGGCGATCTGGCTACACCTTC.

This clonotype was detected a few times. The chain has TRBV20-1 and TRBJ2-3; 7 bases fit TRBD1. This CDR3 is 15 amino acids long. Per the germline V gene, CDR1 is DFQATT and CDR2 is SNEGSKA (reference sequence). V dropped 0 bases and J dropped 5; count of bases not matched to a gene: 8. In DNA form, the CDR3 reads TGCAGTGCTAGAGATGTTAAGGGGGCGTTAGATACGCAGTATTTT. Translating it yields CSARDVKGALDTQYF.

The chain carries TRBV12-3 or TRBV12-4 and TRBJ2-4, with D maybe TRBD1 (5 bases). V gave up 0 bases and J gave up 8 bases, with 8 bases separating them. The CDR3 loop spans 13 amino acids. In nucleotides, the CDR3 is TGTGCCAGCAGTTTAGCCAGGGTGGACATTCAGTACTTC. This codes for CASSLARVDIQYF.

This clonotype was observed a few times. The CDR3 protein is CASKKADNQPQHF. The CDR3 bases are TGTGCCAGCAAAAAAGCAGACAATCAGCCCCAGCATTTT. The rearrangement uses TRBV12-3 or TRBV12-4 and TRBJ1-5, with D unresolved. The CDR3 extends over 13 amino acids. V dropped 7 bases and J dropped 3 bases, with 10 bases sitting between them.